Listed here are 18 T cell receptor beta chains from one sample, sequenced in a study of blood T cells in healthy people across ages. The authors ran a second PCR of about 7 to 12 cycles using a sample-barcoded 5' primer and a J-beta primer mix. TCRdb redid the calling of the 5' RACE reads with MiXCR, one entry per CDR3 protein. This table holds about 1.7 million distinct CDR3 sequences, about 30% found once. Sequencing used blood. These receptor sequences come from a woman aged 25-40 years in good health.

Notes on this clonotype: With a much larger clone just one base away, this may be a read error. This chain joins TRBV5-1 and TRBJ1-2; possible D gene TRBD1, 6 bases. From germline, CDR1 is SGHRS and CDR2 YFSETQ. This CDR3 region has 16 residues. Here the CDR3 DNA reads TGCACCAGCAGCCATACATCCAGGGGAGAGAACTATGGCTACACCTTC. This gives the protein CTSSHTSRGENYGYTF.

This clonotype occurred many times. The J gene is TRBJ2-7, the V gene TRBV10-1, with D tentatively TRBD2 (6 bases). The CDR3 consists of 13 residues. Trimming pared 8 bases from V and 2 bases from J, leaving 13 bases between. Per the germline V gene, CDR1 is WNHNN and CDR2 is SYGVQD (reference sequence). CDR3 amino acids: CASSGLITYEQYF. DNA of the CDR3: TGCGCCAGCTCGGGACTGATTACCTACGAGCAGTACTTC.

This sequence joins TRBV2 and TRBJ2-2; no reliable D call. Trimming removed 5 bases from V and 9 bases from J, with 7 bases in between. CDR1 and CDR2 from the germline V gene are SNHLY and FYNNEI. CDR3 length: 11 amino acids. The CDR3 reads CASSPERELFF. As DNA, the CDR3 is TGTGCCAGCAGTCCGGAAAGGGAGCTGTTTTTT.

The rearrangement uses TRBV6-1 and TRBJ1-1, with 7 bases aligning to TRBD1. This CDR3 comprises 13 residues. Per the germline V gene, CDR1 is MNHNS and CDR2 is SASEGT. V shed 8 bases, J shed 5 bases, and the junction held 8 bases outside the gene matches. This CDR3 is CASCHRGETEAFF. The CDR3 region has the DNA TGTGCCAGCTGCCACAGGGGTGAGACTGAAGCTTTCTTT.

This sequence joins TRBV12-3 or TRBV12-4 and TRBJ2-7, with TRBD2 identical over 7 bases. The CDR3 has 15 residues. V shed 5 bases and J 2 bases; nucleotides not matched to a gene: 9. CDR3 sequence reads: CASSLMWEGAYEQYF. In DNA, the CDR3 is TGTGCCAGCAGTCTTATGTGGGAGGGAGCCTACGAGCAGTACTTC.

This clonotype was seen at least ten times. The chain is built from TRBV5-1 and TRBJ2-3; TRBD2 is a possible D gene (6 bases). The CDR3 loop spans 14 amino acids. V dropped 7 bases and J dropped 6 bases, with 18 bases sitting between them. Germline loops: CDR1 SGHRS, CDR2 YFSETQ. CDR3 sequence reads: CASSHPLARDTQYF. The CDR3, as DNA: TGCGCCAGCTCCCACCCACTAGCTCGGGATACGCAGTATTTT.

For the CDR3, the DNA is TGCGCCAGCAGCATAGCGGGGGCTTACAATGAGCAGTTCTTC. It specifies CASSIAGAYNEQFF. The chain is built from TRBV4-1 and TRBJ2-1; 9 bases fit TRBD2. Per the germline V gene, CDR1 is MGHRA and CDR2 is YSYEKL. Trimming took 5 bases from V and 4 from J; bases not matched to a gene: 3. This CDR3 is 14 amino acids long.

This clonotype was seen repeatedly, ten times or more. The rearrangement links TRBV9 to TRBJ2-7; TRBD1 or TRBD2 may be the D gene (5 bases each). V dropped 3 bases and J dropped 1 base, with 14 bases sitting between them. Germline assignment: CDR1 SGDLS and CDR2 YYNGEE. The CDR3 length is 15 residues. CDR3 coding DNA: TGTGCCAGCAGCGCGCAGATGGGACCTTCCTACGAGCAGTACTTC. Translating gives CASSAQMGPSYEQYF.

This clonotype was counted only a few times. The rearrangement joins TRBV9 to TRBJ2-3; 10 nucleotides match TRBD2. CDR1 and CDR2 (germline): SGDLS, YYNGEE. With 0 bases clipped from V and 6 bases from J, the junction kept 4 bases outside the gene matches. The CDR3 length is 15 residues. CDR3 sequence (DNA): TGTGCCAGCAGCGTAGATAGCGGGGGGTTCGATACGCAGTATTTT. It is translated as CASSVDSGGFDTQYF.

The chain combines TRBV30 with TRBJ1-1, with 7 bases that match TRBD1. Per germline, CDR1 GTSNPN and CDR2 SVGIG (reference sequence). The CDR3 is 13 amino acids. J was trimmed by 4 bases and V by 8 bases; bases with no gene match: 10. The CDR3, as DNA: TGTGCCGGATTGGAACAGGGGAGCACTGAAGCTTTCTTT. Translating gives CAGLEQGSTEAFF.

The CDR3 region has the DNA TGTGCCAGCAGCTTAGTAGAGATCGGAGTTCATCCTTCACCCCTCCACTTT. It encodes CASSLVEIGVHPSPLHF. The chain is built from TRBV7-9 and TRBJ1-6; D uncertain. This CDR3 spans 17 amino acids. Germline CDR1 and CDR2: SEHNR and FQNEAQ (reference sequence). The ends were cut back, 1 base at V and 9 bases at J, with 19 bases in the middle.

A word on this clonotype: A much larger clone is a single base away; this may be a read error. CDR3 nucleotide sequence: TGCAGTGCCAGAAGACTAGCGGGGGGGGAGACCCAGAACTTC. Translated: CSARRLAGGETQNF. The V gene is TRBV20-1, the J gene TRBJ2-7; TRBD2 matches 14 bases. CDR1 and CDR2 from the germline V gene are DFQATT and SNEGSKA (reference sequence). The CDR3 totals 14 residues.

This clonotype was seen repeatedly, ten times or more. The rearrangement links TRBV20-1 to TRBJ2-5, with unresolved D. There are 15 residues in the CDR3. Germline V gives CDR1 DFQATT, CDR2 SNEGSKA (reference sequence). Trimming shortened V by 6 bases and J by 1 base, and 18 bases separated the two germline ends. The CDR3 loop reads CSAEDPVISQETQYF. Written as DNA, the CDR3 is TGCAGTGCCGAAGACCCGGTGATAAGCCAAGAGACCCAGTACTTC.

The CDR3 DNA reads TGCAGCGTGCCTCGGGAGCGCGAGCAGTTCTTC. This translates into CSVPREREQFF. The chain couples TRBV29-1 to TRBJ2-1; a weak D match, TRBD2 (6 bases). Germline V CDR1 and CDR2: SQVTM, ANQGSEA. V gave up 6 bases and J gave up 10 bases, with 13 bases separating them. The CDR3 is made up of 11 amino acids.

CDR3 coding DNA: TGTGCCAGCAGCAGCGTACAGGGAGCCGGGCAGTACTTC. Encoded protein: CASSSVQGAGQYF. The gene calls are TRBV12-3 or TRBV12-4 and TRBJ2-7; D possibly corresponds to TRBD1 (6 bases). There are 13 residues in the CDR3. Between the trimmed V and J ends, which lost 6 bases and 9 bases, there was a span of 18 bases.

Of note for this clonotype: Its ends do not fully match the called genes, so a read error is possible. J is TRBJ2-5 and V is TRBV5-1; no clear D gene. The CDR3 spans 13 residues. Germline V gives CDR1 SGHRS, CDR2 YFSETQ. The CDR3 region has the DNA TGCACCAGCACCTTAGGATCCGAAGAGACCCAGTACTTC. As protein: CTSTLGSEETQYF.

The chain couples TRBV7-2 to TRBJ2-2; TRBD2 matches at 8 bases. From germline, CDR1 is SGHTA and CDR2 FQGNSA. This CDR3 comprises 15 residues. V lost 1 base and J lost 5; bases outside the gene matches: 3. CDR3 sequence reads: CASSLGGRSTGELFF. As DNA, the CDR3 is TGTGCCAGCAGCTTAGGCGGGAGGTCGACCGGGGAGCTGTTTTTT. The whole variable domain, remainder taken from reference TRBV7-2 and TRBJ2-2, is GAGVSQSPSNKVTEKGKDVELRCDPISGHTALYWYRQSLGQGLEFLIYFQGNSAPDKSGLPSDRFSAERTGGSVSTLTIQRTQQEDSAVYLCASSLGGRSTGELFFGEGSRLTVL.

This clonotype was seen a handful of times. The chain recombines TRBV20-1 with TRBJ2-2, with D tentatively TRBD2 (5 bases). The CDR3 length is 16 residues. V lost 0 bases, J lost 1 base, and 12 bases lay in between. Germline V gene sequence: CDR1 DFQATT, CDR2 SNEGSKA (reference sequence). The chain's CDR3 is CSAREWRLENTGELFF. CDR3 DNA: TGCAGTGCTAGAGAATGGAGGCTAGAGAACACCGGGGAGCTGTTTTTT.